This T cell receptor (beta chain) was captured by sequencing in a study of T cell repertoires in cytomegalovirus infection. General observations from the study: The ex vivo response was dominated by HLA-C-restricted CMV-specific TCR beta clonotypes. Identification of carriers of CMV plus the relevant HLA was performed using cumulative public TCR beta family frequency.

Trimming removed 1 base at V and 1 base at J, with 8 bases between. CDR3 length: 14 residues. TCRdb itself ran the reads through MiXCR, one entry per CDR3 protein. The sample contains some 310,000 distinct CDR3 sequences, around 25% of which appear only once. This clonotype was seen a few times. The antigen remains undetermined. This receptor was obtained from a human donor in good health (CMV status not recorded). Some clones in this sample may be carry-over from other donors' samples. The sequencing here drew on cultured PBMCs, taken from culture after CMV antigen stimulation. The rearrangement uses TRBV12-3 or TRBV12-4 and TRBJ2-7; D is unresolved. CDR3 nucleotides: TGTGCCAGCAGTTTAGACTCCATGTCCTACGAGCAGTACTTC. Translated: CASSLDSMSYEQYF.